This T cell receptor (beta chain) was recovered during a study of control samples from healthy donors and cancer patients (dated by TCRdb to 2018 to 2021). The library was built by means of the immunoSEQ multiplex PCR assay. Imported from immuneACCESS, the table was reduced by TCRdb to in-frame sequences with V and J called. These copies leave out some clones; in studies compared against another copy, an unresolved V gene accounts for under half, and the cause of the remainder is not known. This sample has 150,000 to 200,000 clones in its table, and approximately 86% of those were observed once. The ten largest make up approximately 4.9% of the sample. In regard to this clone: The antigen this receptor binds is unknown. Base quality data are lacking; no much larger clone is found one base away.

V and J lose 5 bases and 6 bases, and a span of 11 bases separates them. Reading from cysteine to phenylalanine, the CDR3 counts 13 amino acids. Only CDR3 DNA is held: 39 bases, read in frame from base 1. From the germline V gene (reference sequence), CDR1 is SGHNT and CDR2 is YYREEE. The sequence is built from TRBV5-4 and TRBJ2-2, with the D gene uncertain. The sample was blood. The TCR originated in a woman aged 30 to 39 in good health. The bases are TGTGCCAGCAGGCAGCCCCAATCCGGGGAGCTGTTTTTT. This yields the protein CASRQPQSGELFF.